This T cell receptor (beta chain) was identified during a study of post-analysis software for immune sequencing data. Background on the study: Relapsing-remitting, secondary progressive and progressive-relapsing courses of multiple sclerosis were included.

The CDR3 runs 14 residues. Trimming took off 7 bases at V and 1 base at J, with 13 bases between the two ends. Germline V gives CDR1 MNHEY, CDR2 SMNVEV (reference sequence). Study-level findings and limits: Roughly five TRBV segments were significantly more frequent in patients than in controls. TRBV5-6, TRBV5-1 and TRBV20-1 were among these segments. Multiple sclerosis was associated with a significant reduction in normalized Chao1 diversity relative to controls.

Unique molecular identifiers were present in the TCR beta cDNA libraries. One entry per CDR3 protein results from TCRdb running MiXCR on the PCR reads. The table shows 800,000 to 950,000 distinct CDR3 sequences, with 53% occurring only once. The sample holds one count of this clonotype. Its antigen remains unidentified. The sequenced sample consisted of blood. The receptor's source is a girl under 18 with multiple sclerosis. This chain joins TRBV27 and TRBJ2-5; D not certain. For the CDR3, the DNA is TGTGCCAGCAACGACCTGACCTTCCAAGAGACCCAGTACTTC. Translation gives CASNDLTFQETQYF.